What follows describes a single TCR beta chain. Its cognate antigen is unknown. Repertoires were generated with immunoSEQ multiplex PCR, while TCRdb's copy carries only in-frame clones and drops some. The sample carries under 85,000 clones, around nine tenths recorded once. The data originate from a study of OX40 agonist ivuxolimab in advanced cancers. Whole-study context: Ivuxolimab, an antibody acting as an agonist of OX40 (CD134), was used to treat patients. Head and neck, renal cell, melanoma or hepatocellular carcinoma were the cancers that dose-escalation patients had. Previous treatment with anti-PD-1, anti-PD-L1 or anti-CTLA-4 therapy was allowed; 40% had received some. Broader study findings: Both blood CD4+ and CD8+ T cells showed clonal growth by week 6 at 0.1 to 3.0 mg/kg.

The junction had 8 bases not matched to a gene; V was cut back by 8 bases and J by 1 base. This CDR3 is built from 14 residues. Looked up from germline, CDR1 is SGHRS and CDR2 is YFSETQ. The receptor was isolated from an adult with an advanced solid tumor such as melanoma, head and neck, liver or kidney cancer. The starting material was CD4+ or CD8+ T cells sorted from blood, obtained in a trial of the OX40 agonist ivuxolimab. The genes are TRBV5-1 and TRBJ2-5; 7 bases are a match to TRBD2. The CDR3 is CASGAGRAQETQYF. The CDR3 DNA is TGCGCCAGTGGAGCGGGAAGGGCCCAAGAGACCCAGTACTTC.